These 19 T cell receptor beta chains came from one sample sequenced in a study of CD8 T cells in ankylosing spondylitis (dated by TCRdb to between 2016 and 2019). What the work shows at the level of the full study, not this receptor alone: A TCR beta motif made up of under ten highly homologous amino acid variants appeared to be characteristic of blood from ankylosing spondylitis patients.

Their antigens remain unidentified. Receptor amplification or capture employed 5' RACE. The instrument was an Illumina HiSeq 2500. TCRdb applied fastp at Q25 and MiXCR to the public reads, then kept only in-frame beta chains. Under each unique CDR3 protein, matching rows form one entry showing the most common genes and DNA. Present in this sample are fewer than 450,000 distinct CDR3 sequences, approximately 17% of which were seen just once. The top ten clonotypes cover over 1% of the sample. Sequencing was carried out using blood, either unsorted or a sorted T cell fraction (not recorded which). The receptors were gathered from a male donor with ankylosing spondylitis.

V and J are TRBV19 and TRBJ2-1, with TRBD2 matching over 8 bases. There are 16 residues in the CDR3. Germline V lookup: CDR1 LNHDA, CDR2 SQIVND (reference sequence). V lost 5 bases and J lost 3; bases outside the gene matches: 9. CDR3 residues: CASSRSTGTSYNEQFF. The CDR3 bases are TGTGCCAGTAGTCGATCTACCGGGACTAGCTACAATGAGCAGTTCTTC.

Only a few counts were recorded for this clonotype. The chain couples TRBV3-1 to TRBJ2-3; maybe TRBD2 (6 bases). Germline V gene data show CDR1 as LGHDT and CDR2 as YNNKEL (reference sequence). The CDR3 loop spans 15 amino acids. V was shortened by 1 base and J by 3 bases, with 11 bases between the two germline ends. CDR3 DNA: TGTGCCAGCAGCCAAGGGCGGAGCGGGACAGATACGCAGTATTTT. It specifies CASSQGRSGTDTQYF.

The V call is TRBV5-1, the J call TRBJ2-3; the match to TRBD2 covers 14 bases. V gave up 3 bases and J gave up 4 bases; unmatched junction bases: 7. The CDR3 consists of 17 residues. Germline V gene data show CDR1 as SGHRS and CDR2 as YFSETQ. CDR3 sequence reads: CASSSGLAGAQADTQYF. The CDR3 DNA reads TGCGCCAGCAGCTCGGGACTAGCGGGAGCCCAGGCAGATACGCAGTATTTT.

The rearrangement uses TRBV6-1 and TRBJ1-1; 8 nucleotides agree with TRBD1. This CDR3 has 15 residues. CDR1 is MNHNS and CDR2 is SASEGT in the germline V gene. V trimming: 4 bases; J trimming: 5 bases; junction bases outside the gene matches: 9. The CDR3 is CASSGTGQGRTEAFF. The DNA for the CDR3 is TGTGCCAGCAGTGGAACCGGACAGGGAAGAACTGAAGCTTTCTTT.

The chain uses TRBV2 and TRBJ2-5, with 8 bases fitting TRBD2. The CDR3 extends over 16 amino acids. Germline CDR1 reads SNHLY; CDR2 reads FYNNEI. J was trimmed by 0 bases and V by 6 bases; bases with no gene match: 9. In nucleotides, the CDR3 is TGTGCCAGCAGCCGTGGAGCGGGGGCGTACCAAGAGACCCAGTACTTC. Amino acid sequence: CASSRGAGAYQETQYF. The variable domain in full, completed from reference TRBV2 and TRBJ2-5, reads EPEVTQTPSHQVTQMGQEVILRCVPISNHLYFYWYRQILGQKVEFLVSFYNNEISEKSEIFDDQFSVERPDGSNFTLKIRSTKLEDSAMYFCASSRGAGAYQETQYFGPGTRLLVL.

The chain recombines TRBV3-1 with TRBJ2-6; no clear D. This CDR3 is 16 amino acids long. The ends were cut back, 2 bases at V and 4 bases at J, with 12 bases in the middle. The germline V gene has CDR1 LGHDT and CDR2 YNNKEL (reference sequence). The CDR3: CASSQRINRGANVLTF. The CDR3 DNA reads as TGTGCCAGCAGCCAACGGATCAATAGGGGGGCCAACGTCCTGACTTTC.

This clonotype came up many times. J is TRBJ2-7 and V is TRBV20-1, with D hard to call. There are 11 residues in the CDR3. Germline V gives CDR1 DFQATT, CDR2 SNEGSKA (reference sequence). V was cut by 5 bases and J by 0 bases, with 5 bases left in between. DNA of the CDR3: TGCAGTGCTTCGTTCTCCTACGAGCAGTACTTC. As protein: CSASFSYEQYF.

V usage is TRBV20-1 and J usage is TRBJ2-3; D is unclear. The CDR3 runs 11 residues. Germline lookup yields CDR1 DFQATT and CDR2 SNEGSKA (reference sequence). Trimming pared 4 bases from V and 2 bases from J, leaving 4 bases between. The CDR3 sequence is CSAIYTDTQYF. CDR3 in DNA: TGCAGTGCTATATACACAGATACGCAGTATTTT.

The chain employs TRBV15 and TRBJ1-3; no reliable D call. CDR1 is LNHNV and CDR2 is YYDKDF in the germline V gene (reference sequence). The CDR3 has 11 residues. The V and J ends lost 8 bases and 4 bases respectively, with 6 bases between them. As DNA, the CDR3 is TGTGCCACCGAAGGCGGAAACACCATATATTTT. This encodes CATEGGNTIYF.

CDR3 sequence: CASSSGPYTDTQYF. The CDR3, as DNA: TGTGCCAGCAGCTCCGGTCCCTACACAGATACGCAGTATTTT. This chain uses TRBV5-4 with TRBJ2-3; no firm D call. CDR1 is SGHNT and CDR2 is YYREEE in the germline V gene (reference sequence). V gave up 3 bases and J gave up 2 bases, with 10 bases separating them. This CDR3 has 14 amino acids.

The chain is built from TRBV20-1 and TRBJ2-7, with D hard to call. V lost 1 base to trimming and J lost 2 bases, with 12 bases between them. Germline V gene sequence: CDR1 DFQATT, CDR2 SNEGSKA (reference sequence). This CDR3 is 14 amino acids long. CDR3 sequence: CSARGKPGPYEQYF. For the CDR3, the DNA is TGCAGTGCTAGAGGGAAACCCGGGCCCTACGAGCAGTACTTC.

The chain joins TRBV2 to TRBJ2-1; no firm D call. The ends were cut back, 6 bases at V and 4 bases at J, with 10 bases in the middle. The CDR3 has 13 residues. Per the germline V gene, CDR1 is SNHLY and CDR2 is FYNNEI. CDR3: CASRAEVYNEQFF. The CDR3 DNA reads as TGTGCCAGCAGGGCAGAAGTTTACAATGAGCAGTTCTTC.

Comment on this clonotype: One end of the junction is discordant with germline, which a read error may explain. The rearrangement uses TRBV6-1 and TRBJ1-1; D is uncertain. This CDR3 has 14 residues. Germline V gives CDR1 MNHNS, CDR2 SASEGT. CDR3 DNA sequence: TGTTCCAGCAGTGAGACCCCCGGTGGAACTGAAGCTTTCTTT. Translation: CSSSETPGGTEAFF.

In this sample, this clonotype turned up many times. The V gene is TRBV30, the J gene TRBJ1-1; possible D gene TRBD1, 5 bases. The germline V gene encodes CDR1 GTSNPN and CDR2 SVGIG (reference sequence). The V gene lost 3 bases and the J gene lost 6 bases, with 8 bases spanning the gap. This CDR3 spans 11 amino acids. The CDR3 region is CAWSQGSEAFF. The CDR3, as DNA: TGTGCCTGGAGCCAGGGTTCTGAAGCTTTCTTT.

V usage is TRBV6-5 and J usage is TRBJ1-2; D call uncertain. V lost 6 bases to trimming and J lost 4 bases, with 9 bases between them. The CDR3 totals 12 residues. Germline assignment: CDR1 MNHEY and CDR2 SVGAGI. CDR3 in DNA: TGTGCCAGCAGCTCAGAGACCTATGGCTACACCTTC. Its translation: CASSSETYGYTF.

This chain links TRBV7-9 with TRBJ2-7, with TRBD1 matching 12 bases. V was pared by 6 bases and J by 4 bases, with 7 bases of the junction left unmatched. CDR1 SEHNR and CDR2 FQNEAQ come from the germline V gene (reference sequence). This CDR3 comprises 15 residues. This CDR3 reads CASRKPGQGAYEQYF. The CDR3 DNA is TGTGCCAGCAGAAAACCGGGACAGGGGGCTTACGAGCAGTACTTC.

This clonotype was found many times. This chain connects TRBV10-3 to TRBJ2-5, with D maybe TRBD2 (6 bases). The V gene's germline CDR1 is ENHRY and CDR2 SYGVKD. The V end lost 6 bases, the J end lost 5 bases, and 13 bases lay between the germline ends. CDR3 length: 13 residues. The CDR3 loop is CAISKEGGETQYF. Written as DNA, the CDR3 is TGTGCCATCAGCAAGGAGGGTGGGGAGACCCAGTACTTC.

A few counts support this clonotype. The gene calls are TRBV10-3 and TRBJ1-1, with TRBD1 matching over 8 bases. V gave up 2 bases and J gave up 4 bases; unmatched junction bases: 9. Germline V CDR1 and CDR2: ENHRY, SYGVKD. CDR3 length: 16 amino acids. The CDR3 loop is CAISEPRGPRGTEAFF. The CDR3 DNA is TGTGCCATCAGTGAGCCCAGGGGGCCCCGGGGCACTGAAGCTTTCTTT.

The chain links TRBV7-2 to TRBJ2-7; D gene ambiguous. The germline CDR1 and CDR2 sequences are SGHTA and FQGNSA. The CDR3 runs 13 residues. The V end lost 4 bases, the J end lost 4 bases, and 11 bases lay between the germline ends. CDR3 in DNA: TGTGCCAGCAGCTCCAGCCCAATGTACGAGCAGTACTTC. Protein: CASSSSPMYEQYF.